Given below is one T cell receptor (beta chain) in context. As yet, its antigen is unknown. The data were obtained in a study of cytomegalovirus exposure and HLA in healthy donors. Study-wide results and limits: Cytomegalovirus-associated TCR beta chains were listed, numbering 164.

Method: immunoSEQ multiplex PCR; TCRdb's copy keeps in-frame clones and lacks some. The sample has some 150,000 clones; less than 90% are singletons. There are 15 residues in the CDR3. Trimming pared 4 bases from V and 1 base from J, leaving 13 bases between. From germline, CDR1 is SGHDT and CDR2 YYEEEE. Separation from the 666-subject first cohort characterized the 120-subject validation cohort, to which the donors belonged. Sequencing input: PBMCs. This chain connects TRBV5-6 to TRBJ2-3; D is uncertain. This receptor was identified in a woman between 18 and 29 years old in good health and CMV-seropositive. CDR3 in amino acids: CASSLKVGRTDTQYF. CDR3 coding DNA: TGTGCCAGCAGCCTGAAAGTGGGCCGCACAGATACGCAGTATTTT.